A selection of T cell receptor beta chains follows, all from one sample in a study of siplizumab effects on memory and regulatory T cells. Assay: immunoSEQ multiplex PCR; the TCRdb copy retains only in-frame clones and omits some. The top ten clones hold 15% to 20% of a sample with about 85,000 clones, 85% to 95% of them seen once. Input material: CD8+ T cells sorted from blood. The receptors derive from a human donor in good health. Each CDR3 is given with its conserved first and last residue. Each record gives: V gene, D gene, CDR3 length, J gene, clone size, CDR3 protein, CDR3 DNA. D genes are given only for firm matches. Part of the rows lack a size; the others show once, few, many or a class for expanded clones.

TRBV5-1	TRBD1	16	TRBJ1-2	NA	CASSPSLTGGFYGYTF	TGCGCCAGCAGCCCCAGCCTTACAGGGGGCTTTTATGGCTACACCTTC
TRBV7-9	NA	17	TRBJ2-3	NA	CASSSDPGERNTDTQYF	TGTGCCAGCAGCTCCGATCCCGGAGAACGTAACACAGATACGCAGTATTTT
TRBV19	NA	15	TRBJ1-5	NA	CASSGGAGSNQPQHF	TGTGCCAGTAGTGGCGGGGCAGGGAGCAATCAGCCCCAGCATTTT
TRBV4-1	TRBD2	15	TRBJ2-1	NA	CASSQSVVAGDEQFF	TGCGCCAGCAGCCAAAGTGTTGTAGCGGGAGATGAGCAGTTCTTC
TRBV10-3	NA	13	TRBJ2-3	once	CAISELDSRAQYF	TGTGCCATCAGTGAGTTGGACTCTCGGGCGCAGTATTTT
TRBV4-1	NA	12	TRBJ2-5	NA	CASSQDLETQYF	TGCGCCAGCAGCCAAGATCTGGAGACCCAGTACTTC
TRBV5-1	TRBD1	15	TRBJ2-7	NA	CASSPGQGFSYEQYF	TGCGCCAGCAGCCCGGGACAGGGGTTTTCCTACGAGCAGTACTTC
TRBV29-1	TRBD1	13	TRBJ2-7	NA	CSVEEDRGQEQYF	TGCAGCGTTGAAGAGGACAGGGGGCAGGAGCAGTACTTC
TRBV7-6	NA	17	TRBJ1-4	NA	CASSLRPQEATNEKLFF	TGTGCCAGCAGCCTCCGACCCCAGGAAGCAACTAATGAAAAACTGTTTTTT
TRBV4-2	TRBD2	18	TRBJ2-4	NA	CASSQEHSGSVAKNIQYF	TGTGCCAGCAGCCAAGAACACAGCGGGAGTGTAGCCAAAAACATTCAGTACTTC
TRBV2	NA	16	TRBJ2-1	NA	CASTEGYLSSYNEQFF	TGTGCCAGCACCGAGGGCTACCTGAGCTCCTACAATGAGCAGTTCTTC
TRBV4-1	NA	15	TRBJ2-7	once	CASSQVSDFLYEQYF	TGCGCCAGCAGCCAAGTTAGCGACTTCCTTTACGAGCAGTACTTC
TRBV9	NA	16	TRBJ2-1	NA	CASSSETESSYNEQFF	TGTGCCAGCAGCTCGGAGACAGAAAGCTCCTACAATGAGCAGTTCTTC
TRBV7-9	NA	13	TRBJ1-2	NA	CASSPGTKGGYTF	TGTGCCAGCAGTCCCGGGACAAAGGGAGGCTACACCTTC
TRBV19	NA	13	TRBJ1-1	NA	CASRASTYTEAFF	TGTGCCAGTAGGGCCTCCACGTACACTGAAGCTTTCTTT
TRBV7-2	NA	17	TRBJ1-5	NA	CASSLFGQRNSNQPQHF	TGTGCCAGCAGCTTATTTGGTCAGAGGAATAGCAATCAGCCCCAGCATTTT
TRBV4-2	NA	16	TRBJ1-3	NA	CASSQSTLNSGNTIYF	TGTGCCAGCAGCCAATCAACACTGAACTCTGGAAACACCATATATTTT